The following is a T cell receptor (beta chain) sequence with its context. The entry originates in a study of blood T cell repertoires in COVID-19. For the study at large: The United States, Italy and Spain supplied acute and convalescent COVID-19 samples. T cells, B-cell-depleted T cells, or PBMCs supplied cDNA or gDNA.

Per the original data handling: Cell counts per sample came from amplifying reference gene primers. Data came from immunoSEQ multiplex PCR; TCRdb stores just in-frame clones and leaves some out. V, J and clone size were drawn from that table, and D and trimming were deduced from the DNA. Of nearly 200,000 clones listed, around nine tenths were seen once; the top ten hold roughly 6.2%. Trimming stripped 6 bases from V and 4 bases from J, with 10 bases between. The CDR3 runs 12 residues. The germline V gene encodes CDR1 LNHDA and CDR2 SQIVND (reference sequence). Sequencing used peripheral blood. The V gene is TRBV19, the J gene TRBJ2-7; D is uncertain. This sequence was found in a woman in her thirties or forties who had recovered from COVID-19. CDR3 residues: CASSFGAYEQYF. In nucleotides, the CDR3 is TGTGCCAGTAGCTTCGGAGCATACGAGCAGTACTTC. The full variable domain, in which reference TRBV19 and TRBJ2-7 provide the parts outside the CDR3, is DGGITQSPKYLFRKEGQNVTLSCEQNLNHDAMYWYRQDPGQGLRLIYYSQIVNDFQKGDIAEGYSVSREKKESFPLTVTSAQKNPTAFYLCASSFGAYEQYFGPGTRLTVT.